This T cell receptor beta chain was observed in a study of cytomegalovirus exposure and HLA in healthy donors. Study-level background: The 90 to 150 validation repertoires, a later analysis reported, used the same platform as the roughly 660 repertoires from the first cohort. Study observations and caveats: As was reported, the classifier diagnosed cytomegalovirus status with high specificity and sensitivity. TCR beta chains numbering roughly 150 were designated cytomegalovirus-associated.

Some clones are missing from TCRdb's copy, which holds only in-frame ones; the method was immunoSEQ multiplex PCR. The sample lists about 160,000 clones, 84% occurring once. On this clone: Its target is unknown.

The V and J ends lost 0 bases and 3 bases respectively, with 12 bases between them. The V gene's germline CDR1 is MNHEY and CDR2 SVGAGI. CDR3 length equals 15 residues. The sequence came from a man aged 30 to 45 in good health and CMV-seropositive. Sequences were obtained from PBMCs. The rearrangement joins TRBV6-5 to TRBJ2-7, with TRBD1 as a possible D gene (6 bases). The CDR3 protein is CASSYSGTSGYEQYF. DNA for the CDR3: TGTGCCAGCAGTTACTCGGGGACATCAGGCTACGAGCAGTACTTC.